The 23 T cell receptor beta chains given below trace back to one sample, sequenced in a study of metastatic and nonmetastatic thyroid tumors. No patient had received any treatment before thyroid surgery. TCRdb re-processed the PCR reads through MiXCR. The sample shows approximately 15,000 clones, under 40% of them seen only once. Specimen: tumor tissue. These receptors all stem from a male donor with papillary thyroid cancer or a benign thyroid nodule (not recorded which). Some clones in this sample may be carry-over from other donors' samples.

This clone has at least ten counts. V is TRBV18 and J is TRBJ1-4; no definite D call. V lost 3 bases and J lost 4, with 0 bases in between. Looked up from germline, CDR1 is KGHSH and CDR2 is LQKENI. CDR3 size: 11 residues. The CDR3 DNA reads as TGTGCCAGCTCACCTAATGAAAAACTGTTTTTT. Protein product: CASSPNEKLFF. Full variable domain (missing parts from reference TRBV18 and TRBJ1-4): NAGVMQNPRHLVRRRGQEARLRCSPMKGHSHVYWYRQLPEEGLKFMVYLQKENIIDESGMPKERFSAEFPKEGPSILRIQQVVRGDSAAYFCASSPNEKLFFGSGTQLSVL.

This clone is termed large. The gene calls are TRBV2 and TRBJ2-7, with 8 bases identical to TRBD1. The CDR3 spans 14 residues. Germline V gene data show CDR1 as SNHLY and CDR2 as FYNNEI. The V gene end was trimmed by 7 bases and the J gene end by 0 bases; junction bases not matched to a gene: 5. The CDR3 DNA is TGTGCCAGCATTGGGACAGGCGGCTCCTACGAGCAGTACTTC. The encoded protein is CASIGTGGSYEQYF.

This clone was seen ten or more times. The J gene is TRBJ1-2, the V gene TRBV10-3; tentatively, D is TRBD1 (6 bases). The V and J ends lost 3 bases and 3 bases respectively, with 8 bases between them. CDR1 ENHRY and CDR2 SYGVKD come from the germline V gene. This CDR3 spans 13 amino acids. The CDR3 sequence is CAISDNRDYGYTF. CDR3 DNA sequence: TGTGCCATCAGTGATAACAGGGACTATGGCTACACCTTC.

This clone appeared once. The chain recombines TRBV7-2 with TRBJ1-3; no reliable D call. Germline lookup yields CDR1 SGHTA and CDR2 FQGNSA. This CDR3 spans 15 amino acids. Trimming stripped 1 base from V and 0 bases from J, with 7 bases between. CDR3 sequence: CASSLGAGSGNTIYF. CDR3 DNA sequence: TGTGCCAGCAGCTTAGGGGCGGGCTCTGGAAACACCATATATTTT.

This clone was seen many times. A read error may be the cause here, since a much bigger clone is one base away. The chain employs TRBV2 and TRBJ2-7, with TRBD2 as a possible D gene (6 bases). The CDR3 is made up of 14 amino acids. Germline-derived CDR1 and CDR2 are SNHLY and FYNNEI. CDR3 loop: CAGSEGRGRAEQYF. CDR3 DNA: TGTGCCGGCAGTGAAGGGCGGGGCCGCGCCGAGCAGTACTTC.

With regard to this clone: At one end, the junction sequence differs from germline, possibly due to a read error. The chain couples TRBV28 to TRBJ2-7, with 7 bases lining up with TRBD2. Germline V gives CDR1 MDHEN, CDR2 SYDVKM. This CDR3 spans 16 amino acids. CDR3 in amino acids: CVSSIYSRGSSYEQYF. The DNA of the CDR3 is TGTGTCAGCAGTATTTATTCTCGCGGGAGTTCCTACGAGCAGTACTTC.

The chain couples TRBV6-1 to TRBJ2-3; 9 nucleotides align to TRBD2. The V gene end was trimmed by 3 bases and the J gene end by 4 bases; junction bases not matched to a gene: 8. CDR3 length: 16 residues. CDR1 and CDR2 (germline): MNHNS, SASEGT. The CDR3 loop is CASSERLADGADTQYF. The CDR3, as DNA: TGTGCCAGCAGTGAGAGACTAGCGGACGGCGCAGATACGCAGTATTTT.

By sample fraction, this clone is medium-sized. The chain recombines TRBV24-1 with TRBJ1-1; D not resolved. V was cut by 4 bases and J by 0 bases, with 5 bases left in between. CDR1 KGHDR and CDR2 SFDVKD come from the germline V gene. This CDR3 comprises 13 residues. CDR3 in amino acids: CATSEPMNTEAFF. For the CDR3, the DNA is TGTGCCACCAGTGAGCCCATGAACACTGAAGCTTTCTTT.

The V and J genes are TRBV9 and TRBJ2-5, with D possibly being TRBD2 (5 bases). Germline values: CDR1 SGDLS, CDR2 YYNGEE. V was trimmed by 2 bases and J by 7 bases, leaving 21 bases between them. The CDR3 length is 16 residues. The CDR3 is CASSVSIEGELLTQYF. In nucleotides, the CDR3 is TGTGCCAGCAGCGTTTCGATAGAGGGAGAGCTATTGACCCAGTACTTC.

This clone was detected once. V is TRBV11-2 and J is TRBJ2-3, with TRBD2 identical over 7 bases. Per the germline V gene, CDR1 is SGHAT and CDR2 is FQNNGV. J gave up 6 bases and V 2 bases, and 11 bases lay outside the gene matches. This CDR3 spans 16 amino acids. As DNA, the CDR3 is TGTGCCAGCAGCTTATGCCCGCTAGCGGATTGGGATACGCAGTATTTT. As protein: CASSLCPLADWDTQYF.

The chain joins TRBV19 to TRBJ1-2; no reliable D call. CDR3 length: 12 residues. Germline V gene data show CDR1 as LNHDA and CDR2 as SQIVND (reference sequence). CDR3 bases: TGTGCAACTAGTATTGGGAGATATGGCTACACCTTC. This gives the protein CATSIGRYGYTF. The full variable domain, in which reference TRBV19 and TRBJ1-2 provide the parts outside the CDR3, is DGGITQSPKYLFRKEGQNVTLSCEQNLNHDAMYWYRQDPGQGLRLIYYSQIVNDFQKGDIAEGYSVSREKKESFPLTVTSAQKNPTAFYLCATSIGRYGYTFGSGTRLTVV.

This clone was counted at least ten times. The chain combines TRBV30 with TRBJ2-1; unclear D gene. The length of the CDR3 is 12 residues. The V end was cut by 1 base, the J end by 8 bases, with 9 bases between. Germline V gene data show CDR1 as GTSNPN and CDR2 as SVGIG (reference sequence). CDR3 nucleotide sequence: TGTGCCTGGAGTGGGAACAGCTATGAGCAGTTCTTC. Its translation: CAWSGNSYEQFF. The variable domain in full, with the rest retrieved from reference TRBV30 and TRBJ2-1, is SQTIHQWPATLVQPVGSPLSLECTVEGTSNPNLYWYRQAAGRGLQLLFYSVGIGQISSEVPQNLSASRPQDRQFILSSKKLLLSDSGFYLCAWSGNSYEQFFGPGTRLTVL.

This chain connects TRBV6-2 or TRBV6-3 to TRBJ1-2, with D possibly TRBD1 on 6 matching bases. Per the germline V gene, CDR1 is MNHEY and CDR2 is SVGEGT. CDR3 size: 11 residues. V was cut by 6 bases and J by 13 bases, with 15 bases left in between. CDR3 in DNA: TGTGCCAGCAGCTTAGGGCAGGGGTGCACCTTC. This encodes CASSLGQGCTF.

This clone has more than one count but fewer than ten. V is TRBV27 and J is TRBJ2-7; 10 bases fit TRBD2. The CDR3 contains 15 residues. Germline V gives CDR1 MNHEY, CDR2 SMNVEV (reference sequence). V was clipped by 2 bases and J by 4 bases; unmatched bases: 5. The CDR3 here is CASSLQAGGPYEQYF. CDR3 sequence (DNA): TGTGCCAGCAGTTTACAAGCGGGAGGGCCGTACGAGCAGTACTTC.

This clone was observed at least ten times. A single base separates this from a much larger clone, so it may be a read error. The sample carries other DNA sequences with the same CDR3. The chain employs TRBV5-1 and TRBJ1-1; D may be TRBD1 (5 bases). Germline V lookup: CDR1 SGHRS, CDR2 YFSETQ. The CDR3 is made up of 13 amino acids. CDR3 nucleotides: TGCGCCAGCAGCCAGGTGACGGACACCGAAGCTTTCTTT. Its translation is CASSQVTDTEAFF. Based on the CDR3 plus reference TRBV5-1 and TRBJ1-1, the full variable domain is KAGVTQTPRYLIKTRGQQVTLSCSPISGHRSVSWYQQTPGQGLQFLFEYFSETQRNKGNFPGRFSGRQFSNSRSEMNVSTLELGDSALYLCASSQVTDTEAFFGQGTRLTVV.

The chain carries TRBV15 and TRBJ1-6; TRBD1 aligns across 11 bases. With V trimmed by 1 base and J by 6 bases, 5 bases remained unmatched. The CDR3 has 17 amino acids. Germline V gene lookup returns CDR1 LNHNV and CDR2 YYDKDF (reference sequence). The CDR3 reads CATSRGGQGASNSPLHF. The CDR3 DNA reads TGTGCCACCAGCAGAGGAGGACAGGGGGCTTCTAATTCACCCCTCCACTTT.

Of note for this clone: The sample has other DNA sequences that encode this CDR3 too. The gene calls are TRBV2 and TRBJ2-3; 9 nucleotides align to TRBD2. CDR1 is SNHLY, CDR2 FYNNEI, per germline. V shed 2 bases, J shed 2 bases, and the junction held 11 bases outside the gene matches. The CDR3 has 18 amino acids. CDR3 sequence: CASSERAGGVLATDTQYF. CDR3 DNA: TGTGCCAGCAGTGAACGGGCGGGAGGGGTTCTAGCCACAGATACGCAGTATTTT.

This clone has a count of ten or more. The V call is TRBV6-5, the J call TRBJ1-2; 8 bases align to TRBD1. The V segment lost 1 base and the J segment 6 bases; nucleotides outside the gene matches: 4. The CDR3 has 14 amino acids. The germline V gene encodes CDR1 MNHEY and CDR2 SVGAGI. The CDR3 loop is CASSYLQGGNGYTF. The CDR3 bases are TGTGCCAGCAGTTACTTACAGGGGGGTAATGGCTACACCTTC.

The chain is built from TRBV30 and TRBJ2-3, with 11 bases matching TRBD1. This CDR3 is 15 amino acids long. The V and J ends lost 2 bases and 6 bases, in that order; junction bases with no gene match: 7. Germline V gene data show CDR1 as GTSNPN and CDR2 as SVGIG (reference sequence). CDR3 sequence (DNA): TGTGCCTGGAGTTCATCGGGACAGGGGGGCGATACGCAGTATTTT. It is translated as CAWSSSGQGGDTQYF. The full variable domain, rest sourced from reference TRBV30 and TRBJ2-3, is SQTIHQWPATLVQPVGSPLSLECTVEGTSNPNLYWYRQAAGRGLQLLFYSVGIGQISSEVPQNLSASRPQDRQFILSSKKLLLSDSGFYLCAWSSSGQGGDTQYFGPGTRLTVL.

By share, this clone ranks as medium-sized. The chain joins TRBV20-1 to TRBJ2-1, with 7 bases that match TRBD1. The CDR3 consists of 13 residues. Germline V gene data show CDR1 as DFQATT and CDR2 as SNEGSKA (reference sequence). V lost 6 bases to trimming and J lost 3 bases; unmatched junction nucleotides: 5. The DNA for the CDR3 is TGCAGTGCCACCGGGACAGTCTACAATGAGCAGTTCTTC. As protein: CSATGTVYNEQFF.

J is TRBJ2-1 and V is TRBV11-2; D perhaps matches TRBD2 (5 bases). Trimming took off 4 bases at V and 6 bases at J, with 16 bases between the two ends. Germline V gene sequence: CDR1 SGHAT, CDR2 FQNNGV. The CDR3 spans 15 residues. The CDR3 sequence is CASSSNILALNEQFF. The CDR3 region has the DNA TGTGCCAGCAGCTCAAATATTCTAGCTCTCAATGAGCAGTTCTTC.

This clone was found many times. The same CDR3 arises from other DNA sequences in this sample as well. The gene calls are TRBV28 and TRBJ1-5, with D possibly matching TRBD1 (5 bases). V shed 1 base and J shed 1 base, with 8 bases lying between them. Per germline, CDR1 MDHEN and CDR2 SYDVKM. The CDR3 contains 15 residues. CDR3: CASSLSRASNQPQHF. The CDR3 nucleotides read TGTGCCAGCAGTTTATCCAGGGCAAGCAATCAGCCCCAGCATTTT.

In this sample, this clone turned up many times. This chain connects TRBV5-8 to TRBJ2-7, with D perhaps TRBD2 (5 bases). Per the germline V gene, CDR1 is SGHTS and CDR2 is YDEGEE. The length of the CDR3 is 13 residues. V lost 2 bases and J lost 0, with 6 bases in between. CDR3 DNA sequence: TGTGCCAGCAGCTTACGGGACTCCTACGAGCAGTACTTC. It is translated as CASSLRDSYEQYF.